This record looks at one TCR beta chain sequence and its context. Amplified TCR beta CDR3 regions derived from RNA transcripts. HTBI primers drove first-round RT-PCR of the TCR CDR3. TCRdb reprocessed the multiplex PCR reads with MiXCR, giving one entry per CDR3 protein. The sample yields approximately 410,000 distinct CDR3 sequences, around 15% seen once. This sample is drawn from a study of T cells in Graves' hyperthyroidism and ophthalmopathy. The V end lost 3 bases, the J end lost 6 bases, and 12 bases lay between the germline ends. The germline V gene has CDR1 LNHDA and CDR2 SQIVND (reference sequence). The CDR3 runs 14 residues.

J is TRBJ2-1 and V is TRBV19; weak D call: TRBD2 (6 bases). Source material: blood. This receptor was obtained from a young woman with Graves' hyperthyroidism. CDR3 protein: CASSIAGFVNEQFF. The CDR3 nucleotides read TGTGCCAGTAGTATTGCGGGATTCGTCAATGAGCAGTTCTTC.